What follows are 22 T cell receptor beta chains derived from one specimen sequenced in a study of blood T cell repertoires in COVID-19. Libraries were prepared by immunoSEQ multiplex PCR; TCRdb keeps only in-frame clonotypes and omits some of them. The sample carries 150,000 to 200,000 clones, roughly 84% recorded once. The specimen was peripheral blood. The receptors were sampled from a woman over 75 with active or convalescent COVID-19.

V and J are TRBV10-3 and TRBJ2-2; 8 nucleotides align to TRBD1. The length of the CDR3 is 18 residues. J lost 1 base, V lost 4 bases, and 11 bases had no gene match. The germline gives CDR1 ENHRY, CDR2 SYGVKD. The CDR3 DNA reads as TGTGCCATCAGTGTGTTAATAACAGGGGGAGAGAACACCGGGGAGCTGTTTTTT. Translating it yields CAISVLITGGENTGELFF.

V and J are TRBV7-2 and TRBJ2-1, with no clear D. Per germline, CDR1 SGHTA and CDR2 FQGNSA. V shed 8 bases and J shed 2 bases, with 16 bases lying between them. CDR3 length equals 15 residues. This CDR3 reads CASFQRSETYNEQFF. The CDR3 DNA reads TGTGCCAGCTTCCAAAGGAGCGAGACCTACAATGAGCAGTTCTTC.

The chain is built from TRBV18 and TRBJ2-1; 7 nucleotides line up with TRBD1. The length of the CDR3 is 14 residues. Losses at the gene ends were 7 bases for V and 7 bases for J; bases not matched to a gene: 10. The V gene's germline CDR1 is KGHSH and CDR2 LQKENI. The CDR3 reads CASLQTGRTNEQFF. The CDR3 bases are TGTGCCAGCTTGCAGACAGGGCGGACGAATGAGCAGTTCTTC.

This clone was detected a few times. The rearrangement links TRBV5-4 to TRBJ2-7; 10 bases line up with TRBD1. This CDR3 is 16 amino acids long. From germline, CDR1 is SGHNT and CDR2 YYREEE (reference sequence). V gave up 0 bases and J gave up 4 bases; unmatched junction bases: 7. The CDR3 protein is CASSLGGTGAPYEQYF. The DNA for the CDR3 is TGTGCCAGCAGCTTGGGTGGGACAGGGGCCCCTTACGAGCAGTACTTC. The complete variable domain, with remaining parts taken from reference TRBV5-4 and TRBJ2-7, reads ETGVTQSPTHLIKTRGQQVTLRCSSQSGHNTVSWYQQALGQGPQFIFQYYREEENGRGNFPPRFSGLQFPNYSSELNVNALELDDSALYLCASSLGGTGAPYEQYFGPGTRLTVT.

The gene calls are TRBV28 and TRBJ1-6; a possible D gene is TRBD1 (6 bases). CDR3 length: 17 amino acids. Looked up from germline, CDR1 is MDHEN and CDR2 is SYDVKM. Trimming stripped 3 bases from V and 2 bases from J, with 14 bases between. The CDR3 nucleotides are TGTGCCAGCAGTTTCAGCGGGGGGGGCACCTATAATTCACCCCTCCACTTT. Protein sequence: CASSFSGGGTYNSPLHF.

The genes are TRBV7-9 and TRBJ1-1; 9 bases line up with TRBD1. The germline CDR1 and CDR2 sequences are SEHNR and FQNEAQ (reference sequence). Losses at the gene ends were 5 bases for V and 1 base for J; bases not matched to a gene: 11. The CDR3 loop spans 17 amino acids. The CDR3 reads CASSPRQGVGSNTEAFF. The CDR3 nucleotides read TGTGCCAGCAGCCCCCGACAGGGGGTGGGATCGAACACTGAAGCTTTCTTT.

The chain carries TRBV3-1 (or the pseudogene TRBV3-2) and TRBJ1-3; no clear D. V was pared by 0 bases and J by 7 bases, with 10 bases between. This CDR3 spans 14 amino acids. From germline, CDR1 is LGHDT and CDR2 YNNKEL (reference sequence). CDR3 DNA sequence: TGTGCCAGCAGCCAAGATTTGGCGGGGAACACCATATATTTT. This codes for CASSQDLAGNTIYF.

V gene TRBV19 combines with J gene TRBJ2-7; maybe TRBD2 (6 bases). Trimming pared 6 bases from V and 0 bases from J, leaving 12 bases between. Germline CDR1 LNHDA, CDR2 SQIVND (reference sequence). The CDR3 is made up of 14 amino acids. The CDR3 nucleotides are TGTGCCAGTAGCCATCGGGGGAGCTCCTACGAGCAGTACTTC. Its protein is CASSHRGSSYEQYF.

This clone was recorded a few times. The identical CDR3 is also encoded by other nucleotide sequences in the sample. This rearrangement joins TRBV12-3 or TRBV12-4 to TRBJ1-1; D ambiguous. The CDR3 has 13 amino acids. Deletions cut 6 bases from V and 0 bases from J, with 8 bases between. CDR3 protein: CASSLDMNTEAFF. CDR3 coding DNA: TGTGCCAGCAGCCTTGACATGAACACTGAAGCTTTCTTT.

This chain connects TRBV7-2 to TRBJ2-7, with D tentatively TRBD1 (6 bases). Trimming cost V 2 bases and J 0 bases, with 14 bases left between them. Per germline, CDR1 SGHTA and CDR2 FQGNSA. The CDR3 length is 16 residues. The CDR3 DNA is TGTGCCAGCAGCTTAACGGGTGGGGGCGGCTCCTACGAGCAGTACTTC. This sequence encodes CASSLTGGGGSYEQYF.

DNA for the CDR3: TGTGCCAGCAGCCAGGACAGGGGATATGGCTACACCTTC. Translated, it gives CASSQDRGYGYTF. J is TRBJ1-2 and V is TRBV11-2; 9 nucleotides line up with TRBD1. CDR3 length equals 13 residues. V lost 5 bases, J lost 5 bases, and 3 bases stayed unmatched. CDR1 SGHAT and CDR2 FQNNGV come from the germline V gene.

The V and J genes are TRBV5-4 and TRBJ1-6, with TRBD1 matching over 7 bases. The germline V gene has CDR1 SGHNT and CDR2 YYREEE (reference sequence). The CDR3 runs 14 residues. Trimming removed 1 base from V and 7 bases from J; junction bases left unmatched: 2. In nucleotides, the CDR3 is TGTGCCAGCAGCTTGCGACAGGGAAATTCACCCCTCCACTTT. Amino acid sequence: CASSLRQGNSPLHF.

This clone was found once. This chain links TRBV2 with TRBJ1-5, with a weak D call TRBD1 (6 bases). The CDR3 runs 15 residues. Germline V gene lookup returns CDR1 SNHLY and CDR2 FYNNEI. V was shortened by 8 bases and J by 6 bases, with 20 bases between the two germline ends. The CDR3: CASSGPGGGGQPQHF. The CDR3 nucleotides are TGTGCCAGCTCAGGCCCGGGGGGGGGCGGTCAGCCCCAGCATTTT.

The chain is built from TRBV9 and TRBJ2-3, with D possibly TRBD1 on 5 matching bases. The V end lost 0 bases, the J end lost 6 bases, and 11 bases lay between the germline ends. The CDR3 is made up of 14 amino acids. Germline V gene lookup returns CDR1 SGDLS and CDR2 YYNGEE. This CDR3 is CASSVVDTPDTQYF. CDR3 in DNA: TGTGCCAGCAGCGTAGTGGACACGCCGGATACGCAGTATTTT. Full variable domain (remainder filled in from reference TRBV9 and TRBJ2-3): DSGVTQTPKHLITATGQRVTLRCSPRSGDLSVYWYQQSLDQGLQFLIQYYNGEERAKGNILERFSAQQFPDLHSELNLSSLELGDSALYFCASSVVDTPDTQYFGPGTRLTVL.

The chain uses TRBV7-2 and TRBJ1-6; 8 positions agree with TRBD1. From germline, CDR1 is SGHTA and CDR2 FQGNSA. The CDR3 has 15 residues. J lost 6 bases, V lost 1 base, and 2 bases had no gene match. CDR3 nucleotides: TGTGCCAGCAGCTTAGGGACAGGGTCTAATTCACCCCTCCACTTT. Protein product: CASSLGTGSNSPLHF.

This chain links TRBV5-1 with TRBJ1-1, with 7 bases fitting TRBD1. CDR3 size: 14 residues. After removal of 8 bases from V and 5 bases from J, the junction contained 12 bases not matched to a gene. Germline values: CDR1 SGHRS, CDR2 YFSETQ. In DNA form, the CDR3 reads TGCGCCAGTAATCGACAGGGAACGAGTACTGAAGCTTTCTTT. Protein product: CASNRQGTSTEAFF.

The V and J genes are TRBV3-1 (or the pseudogene TRBV3-2) and TRBJ2-6; 13 bases are shared with TRBD2. The length of the CDR3 is 18 residues. V trimming: 2 bases; J trimming: 4 bases; junction bases outside the gene matches: 5. CDR1 is LGHDT, CDR2 YNNKEL, per germline (reference sequence). The CDR3 is CASSQRGTSGTGANVLTF. The CDR3 region has the DNA TGTGCCAGCAGCCAAAGGGGGACTAGCGGGACCGGGGCCAACGTCCTGACTTTC.

This sequence joins TRBV6-5 and TRBJ2-7; D uncertain. The CDR3 runs 12 residues. Germline V gives CDR1 MNHEY, CDR2 SVGAGI. V gave up 4 bases and J gave up 3 bases, with 7 bases separating them. CDR3 residues: CASSSLFYEQYF. In nucleotides, the CDR3 is TGTGCCAGCAGTTCCCTTTTCTACGAGCAGTACTTC.

The J gene is TRBJ1-1, the V gene TRBV27; 7 bases match TRBD1. Per germline, CDR1 MNHEY and CDR2 SMNVEV (reference sequence). The J segment lost 7 bases and the V segment lost 6 bases, leaving 2 bases of the junction unmatched. There are 11 residues in the CDR3. In DNA form, the CDR3 reads TGTGCCAGCAGCGACAGGGTTGAAGCTTTCTTT. Its protein product is CASSDRVEAFF.

The rearrangement joins TRBV10-3 to TRBJ2-7; 7 bases fit TRBD2. The CDR3 consists of 14 residues. Germline CDR1 and CDR2: ENHRY and SYGVKD. J was trimmed by 0 bases and V by 8 bases; bases with no gene match: 7. The CDR3: CAIWTGGLSYEQYF. CDR3 DNA sequence: TGTGCCATCTGGACGGGGGGACTCTCCTACGAGCAGTACTTC.

The chain links TRBV5-1 to TRBJ2-1; 14 nucleotides agree with TRBD2. V shed 8 bases, J shed 2 bases, and the junction held 6 bases outside the gene matches. The CDR3 extends over 16 amino acids. Germline V gene lookup returns CDR1 SGHRS and CDR2 YFSETQ. The CDR3 sequence: CASRLAGGDPYNEQFF. The CDR3 region has the DNA TGCGCCAGTCGACTAGCGGGAGGGGACCCCTACAATGAGCAGTTCTTC.

The chain couples TRBV12-2 to TRBJ1-5. TRBV12-2 is labeled a pseudogene. This CDR3 has 16 amino acids. The CDR3 DNA reads as TGTGCAAGTCGCTTAGCCGGAGGCTGGGACTATCAGCCCCAGCATTTT. It translates to CASRLAGGWDYQPQHF.